This TCR beta chain emerged from a study of technical replicates of blood from a few donors. TCRdb's copy holds only in-frame clones and misses some; the assay was immunoSEQ multiplex PCR. The repertoire holds about 80,000 clones, with around 90% as singletons. The TCR comes from a human donor in good health. The material sequenced was T cells isolated from PBMCs.

CDR3 in amino acids: CASSLDLDTHQPQHF. The CDR3 coding sequence is TGTGCCAGCAGCTTAGATCTGGACACCCATCAGCCCCAGCATTTT. J is TRBJ1-5 and V is TRBV7-9; D may be TRBD1 (5 bases). This CDR3 spans 15 amino acids. Between the trimmed V and J ends, which lost 1 base and 5 bases, there was a span of 12 bases. Germline CDR1 is SEHNR and CDR2 is FQNEAQ (reference sequence).